What follows are 30 T cell receptor beta chains derived from one specimen sequenced in a study of response to subunit inactivated influenza vaccine. TCRdb redid the calling of the RT-PCR reads with MiXCR, one entry per CDR3 protein. Of about 530,000 distinct CDR3 sequences listed, approximately 12% were seen once; the top ten hold roughly 10%. Source: PBMCs from blood, taken on the day of vaccination. Receptor source: a man aged 45-65 years who received an inactivated influenza vaccine.

This sequence joins TRBV12-3 or TRBV12-4 and TRBJ2-7; 7 positions match TRBD1. This CDR3 region has 14 residues. With 3 bases clipped from V and 6 bases from J, the junction kept 8 bases outside the gene matches. The CDR3 nucleotides are TGTGCCAGCAGTTTGGGGGACAGAAGTAGCGAGCAGTACTTC. Translated, it gives CASSLGDRSSEQYF.

The rearrangement joins TRBV5-1 to TRBJ2-7, with TRBD1 matching 11 bases. CDR3 length equals 14 residues. Trimming at V came to 9 bases and at J to 4 bases, leaving 9 bases not matched to a gene. The germline V gene encodes CDR1 SGHRS and CDR2 YFSETQ. For the CDR3, the DNA is TGCGCCACCAAATCCGGGACAGGGGGTTACGAGCAGTACTTC. This gives the protein CATKSGTGGYEQYF. Full variable domain (rest looked up from reference TRBV5-1 and TRBJ2-7): KAGVTQTPRYLIKTRGQQVTLSCSPISGHRSVSWYQQTPGQGLQFLFEYFSETQRNKGNFPGRFSGRQFSNSRSEMNVSTLELGDSALYLCATKSGTGGYEQYFGPGTRLTVT.

This clonotype was seen a handful of times. The chain combines TRBV12-3 or TRBV12-4 with TRBJ1-1; D perhaps matches TRBD1 (6 bases). There are 16 residues in the CDR3. Trimming removed 2 bases at V and 0 bases at J, with 13 bases between. CDR3 sequence (DNA): TGTGCCAGCAGTTTAAGGGACACGCCGATGAACACTGAAGCTTTCTTT. Amino acids: CASSLRDTPMNTEAFF.

The CDR3 DNA reads as TGCAGCGTCCAGCGGGGTCCCCGGTACGAGCAGTACTTC. Translating gives CSVQRGPRYEQYF. The chain is built from TRBV29-1 and TRBJ2-7; TRBD2 matches 7 bases. CDR3 length equals 13 residues. V lost 6 bases and J lost 4; bases outside the gene matches: 9. Germline V CDR1 and CDR2: SQVTM, ANQGSEA.

The rearrangement uses TRBV9 and TRBJ2-6, with 11 nucleotides matching TRBD1. The CDR3 length is 17 residues. Trimming removed 4 bases from V and 1 base from J; junction bases left unmatched: 4. Germline values: CDR1 SGDLS, CDR2 YYNGEE. The CDR3 loop reads CASSPWDRGSGANVLTF. In nucleotides, the CDR3 is TGTGCCAGCAGCCCATGGGACAGGGGGTCTGGGGCCAACGTCCTGACTTTC.

The sample holds many counts of this clonotype. This chain joins TRBV29-1 and TRBJ2-5, with 10 positions matching TRBD2. CDR1 is SQVTM and CDR2 is ANQGSEA in the germline V gene. The J segment lost 5 bases and the V segment lost 3 bases, leaving 12 bases of the junction unmatched. The CDR3 runs to 16 residues. CDR3 nucleotides: TGCAGCGTTGATGGGGCCGCTAGCGGGAGTGGGGAGACCCAGTACTTC. This translates into CSVDGAASGSGETQYF.

This sequence joins TRBV7-6 and TRBJ1-6, with D possibly matching TRBD1 (5 bases). CDR1 SGHVS and CDR2 FNYEAQ come from the germline V gene. With 0 bases removed from V and 5 bases from J, the gap between germline ends came to 11 bases. CDR3 length: 16 amino acids. The CDR3 DNA reads TGTGCCAGCAGCTTAGCGGTTGGGGCCCATAATTCACCCCTCCACTTT. Residues: CASSLAVGAHNSPLHF. The full variable domain, completed using reference TRBV7-6 and TRBJ1-6, is GAGVSQSPRYKVTKRGQDVALRCDPISGHVSLYWYRQALGQGPEFLTYFNYEAQQDKSGLPNDRFSAERPEGSISTLTIQRTEQRDSAMYRCASSLAVGAHNSPLHFGNGTRLTVT.

This clonotype has just a few counts. The rearrangement uses TRBV28 and TRBJ2-7; D unclear. Germline CDR1 and CDR2: MDHEN and SYDVKM. The CDR3 has 13 amino acids. Trimming shortened V by 7 bases and J by 2 bases, and 12 bases separated the two germline ends. The CDR3 DNA is TGTGCCAGCACTCGAGAGAAACCCTACGAGCAGTACTTC. This encodes CASTREKPYEQYF.

This sequence joins TRBV9 and TRBJ2-5, with D perhaps matching TRBD1 (6 bases). Trimming took off 6 bases at V and 2 bases at J, with 17 bases between the two ends. Germline V gene sequence: CDR1 SGDLS, CDR2 YYNGEE. The CDR3 is 15 residues long. CDR3 in DNA: TGTGCCAGCACCACTACCCCGACAGGTCAAGAGACCCAGTACTTC. Residues: CASTTTPTGQETQYF.

This clonotype has only a few counts. The chain employs TRBV3-1 and TRBJ2-2; no definite D call. Trimming took off 0 bases at V and 0 bases at J, with 5 bases between the two ends. Germline V lookup: CDR1 LGHDT, CDR2 YNNKEL (reference sequence). The CDR3 covers 15 residues. CDR3 residues: CASSQDTANTGELFF. The DNA of the CDR3 is TGTGCCAGCAGCCAAGATACAGCGAACACCGGGGAGCTGTTTTTT. Looking up the rest from reference TRBV3-1 and TRBJ2-2 gives the full variable domain: DTAVSQTPKYLVTQMGNDKSIKCEQNLGHDTMYWYKQDSKKFLKIMFSYNNKELIINETVPNRFSPKSPDKAHLNLHINSLELGDSAVYFCASSQDTANTGELFFGEGSRLTVL.

This clonotype turned up a few times. DNA for the CDR3: TGTGCCACCAGTGAGCCTTCCGGGACTAGCTCCGGGGAGCTGTTTTTT. Its protein product is CATSEPSGTSSGELFF. The J gene is TRBJ2-2, the V gene TRBV24-1, with TRBD2 matching over 9 bases. V gave up 4 bases and J gave up 6 bases; unmatched junction bases: 8. Germline V lookup: CDR1 KGHDR, CDR2 SFDVKD. The CDR3 runs to 16 residues.

This chain connects TRBV4-2 to TRBJ2-7; weak D call: TRBD1 (5 bases). This CDR3 contains 16 residues. Trimming pared 0 bases from V and 3 bases from J, leaving 15 bases between. Germline V gene lookup returns CDR1 LGHNA and CDR2 YNFKEQ. The DNA for the CDR3 is TGTGCCAGCAGCCAAGAGCAGTCAGGGATTTTCTACGAGCAGTACTTC. Translating gives CASSQEQSGIFYEQYF.

This clonotype was observed a few times. This chain links TRBV27 with TRBJ2-3, with 7 nucleotides matching TRBD2. Germline V CDR1 and CDR2: MNHEY, SMNVEV (reference sequence). The J segment lost 5 bases and the V segment lost 4 bases, leaving 6 bases of the junction unmatched. This CDR3 is built from 14 residues. The CDR3 region is CASSSRGDLDTQYF. The CDR3 region has the DNA TGTGCCAGCAGTTCCCGGGGGGACCTAGATACGCAGTATTTT.

This clonotype was found a few times. The chain is built from TRBV11-2 and TRBJ2-3; D is unclear. Germline V gene data show CDR1 as SGHAT and CDR2 as FQNNGV. V dropped 7 bases and J dropped 8 bases, with 22 bases sitting between them. The CDR3 extends over 15 amino acids. In DNA, the CDR3 is TGTGCCAGCACCGATTCCCTTCGGGCCCCATTTACGCAGTATTTT. Protein: CASTDSLRAPFTQYF.

This clonotype was counted between two and nine times. The chain uses TRBV7-2 and TRBJ1-2; D call uncertain. This CDR3 is 14 amino acids long. Germline loops: CDR1 SGHTA, CDR2 FQGNSA. With 2 bases removed from V and 4 bases from J, the gap between germline ends came to 11 bases. CDR3 bases: TGTGCCAGCAGCTTATCGGGAAATCTCTATGGCTACACCTTC. Translated, it gives CASSLSGNLYGYTF.

The rearrangement joins TRBV9 to TRBJ2-1, with no clear D. The CDR3 is 16 amino acids. V was clipped by 4 bases and J by 2 bases, with 16 bases between them. Germline CDR1 is SGDLS and CDR2 is YYNGEE. The CDR3 spells CASSPRVRGTYNEQFF. The CDR3 DNA reads TGTGCCAGCAGCCCCCGCGTCCGTGGCACCTACAATGAGCAGTTCTTC.

CDR3 sequence reads: CSARKVSGTDYGYTF. Here the CDR3 DNA reads TGCAGTGCCAGAAAAGTGTCGGGGACGGACTATGGCTACACCTTC. The genes are TRBV20-1 and TRBJ1-2; perhaps TRBD1 as D (5 bases). This CDR3 region has 15 residues. V was shortened by 6 bases and J by 3 bases, with 20 bases between the two germline ends. Germline V CDR1 and CDR2: DFQATT, SNEGSKA (reference sequence).

The gene calls are TRBV5-1 and TRBJ1-1; D is ambiguous. V was cut by 0 bases and J by 0 bases, with 12 bases left in between. This CDR3 has 16 amino acids. Germline V gene sequence: CDR1 SGHRS, CDR2 YFSETQ. CDR3 sequence (DNA): TGCGCCAGCAGCTTGGCCGGGATCGCCATGAACACTGAAGCTTTCTTT. Its protein is CASSLAGIAMNTEAFF. Full variable domain (missing parts from reference TRBV5-1 and TRBJ1-1): KAGVTQTPRYLIKTRGQQVTLSCSPISGHRSVSWYQQTPGQGLQFLFEYFSETQRNKGNFPGRFSGRQFSNSRSEMNVSTLELGDSALYLCASSLAGIAMNTEAFFGQGTRLTVV.

This clonotype appeared a few times. The chain combines TRBV5-1 with TRBJ2-6; D is possibly TRBD1 (6 bases). Between the trimmed V and J ends, which lost 0 bases and 4 bases, there was a span of 11 bases. The CDR3 length is 16 residues. CDR1 is SGHRS and CDR2 is YFSETQ in the germline V gene. CDR3 in DNA: TGCGCCAGCAGCTTGGTGGGGGCCACCGGGGCCAACGTCCTGACTTTC. This sequence encodes CASSLVGATGANVLTF.

This rearrangement joins TRBV7-9 to TRBJ2-1, with unresolved D. The CDR3 loop spans 12 amino acids. V was cut by 5 bases and J by 6 bases, with 8 bases left in between. Per germline, CDR1 SEHNR and CDR2 FQNEAQ (reference sequence). The CDR3, as DNA: TGTGCCAGCAGCACGAGTCCCAATGAGCAGTTCTTC. It is translated as CASSTSPNEQFF.

The chain is built from TRBV4-1 and TRBJ2-2; no clear D. The CDR3 runs to 16 residues. Germline V gene data show CDR1 as MGHRA and CDR2 as YSYEKL. Deletions cut 6 bases from V and 0 bases from J, with 14 bases between. The CDR3 loop is CASSPWEGTNTGELFF. CDR3 nucleotide sequence: TGCGCCAGCAGTCCCTGGGAAGGGACGAACACCGGGGAGCTGTTTTTT.

V usage is TRBV5-1 and J usage is TRBJ1-2; a weak D match, TRBD1 (6 bases). This CDR3 has 13 amino acids. Germline V lookup: CDR1 SGHRS, CDR2 YFSETQ. Trimming stripped 4 bases from V and 5 bases from J, with 12 bases between. DNA for the CDR3: TGCGCCAGCAGCGATGGACAGTATTATGGCTACACCTTC. Translation: CASSDGQYYGYTF.

The rearrangement links TRBV4-1 to TRBJ2-5; 7 bases align to TRBD1. With 2 bases clipped from V and 9 bases from J, the junction kept 18 bases outside the gene matches. The CDR3 is 17 amino acids. CDR1 MGHRA and CDR2 YSYEKL come from the germline V gene. DNA for the CDR3: TGCGCCAGCAGCCAACTTAGAGGACAGGCTCTCTCTCTGGCCCAGTACTTC. Translation gives CASSQLRGQALSLAQYF.

V usage is TRBV11-1 and J usage is TRBJ2-2, with 8 bases aligning to TRBD2. Trimming at V came to 7 bases and at J to 5 bases, leaving 15 bases not matched to a gene. The CDR3 is 17 amino acids. Germline V gives CDR1 SGHAT, CDR2 FQDESV (reference sequence). In DNA form, the CDR3 reads TGTGCCAGCATCCCGGGGGGGTGGGAACCTCGGACCGGGGAGCTGTTTTTT. Its translation is CASIPGGWEPRTGELFF. The complete variable domain, with remaining parts taken from reference TRBV11-1 and TRBJ2-2, reads EAEVAQSPRYKITEKSQAVAFWCDPISGHATLYWYRQILGQGPELLVQFQDESVVDDSQLPKDRFSAERLKGVDSTLKIQPAELGDSAMYLCASIPGGWEPRTGELFFGEGSRLTVL.

This rearrangement joins TRBV11-2 to TRBJ2-1, with TRBD2 matching 14 bases. Germline-derived CDR1 and CDR2 are SGHAT and FQNNGV. V dropped 2 bases and J dropped 10; count of bases not matched to a gene: 13. The CDR3 is made up of 18 amino acids. The CDR3, as DNA: TGTGCCAGCAGCTTAAGGATGGGGACTAGCGGGGGATTAGGGGAGCAGTTCTTC. This gives the protein CASSLRMGTSGGLGEQFF.

This clonotype appeared a few times. The V gene is TRBV28, the J gene TRBJ2-4; TRBD1 matches at 7 bases. Germline V gives CDR1 MDHEN, CDR2 SYDVKM. V lost 6 bases to trimming and J lost 0 bases; unmatched junction nucleotides: 8. This CDR3 has 16 residues. Here the CDR3 reads CASRPTGNLAKNIQYF. CDR3 bases: TGTGCCAGCAGACCGACAGGGAATCTAGCCAAAAACATTCAGTACTTC.

This chain uses TRBV9 with TRBJ2-5, with 7 bases matching TRBD2. This CDR3 is built from 15 residues. Germline V gives CDR1 SGDLS, CDR2 YYNGEE. J gave up 1 base and V 4 bases, and 7 bases lay outside the gene matches. The CDR3 reads CASSPRRGFQETQYF. As DNA, the CDR3 is TGTGCCAGCAGCCCTAGGCGGGGGTTCCAAGAGACCCAGTACTTC.

This clonotype showed up many times. The chain joins TRBV7-3 to TRBJ2-3, with 12 bases lining up with TRBD1. The CDR3 covers 16 residues. The germline V gene encodes CDR1 SGHTA and CDR2 FQGTGA. The junction had 3 bases not matched to a gene; V was cut back by 4 bases and J by 1 base. CDR3 amino acids: CASSWGQGAGTDTQYF. CDR3 nucleotides: TGTGCCAGCAGCTGGGGACAGGGGGCCGGCACAGATACGCAGTATTTT.

The table lists this clonotype with a few counts. The gene calls are TRBV27 and TRBJ1-1, with 12 bases aligning to TRBD1. CDR3 length equals 18 residues. Germline loops: CDR1 MNHEY, CDR2 SMNVEV (reference sequence). Unmatched junction bases numbered 16, after V lost 6 bases and J lost 5 bases. CDR3: CASSPAGTGGIVRTEAFF. Here the CDR3 DNA reads TGTGCCAGCAGCCCTGCCGGGACAGGGGGCATCGTTCGGACTGAAGCTTTCTTT.

This clonotype was seen ten or more times. The chain uses TRBV19 and TRBJ2-1; D is unclear. The CDR3 totals 13 residues. The V gene lost 5 bases and the J gene lost 6 bases, with 11 bases spanning the gap. Germline V gene lookup returns CDR1 LNHDA and CDR2 SQIVND (reference sequence). CDR3 sequence (DNA): TGTGCCAGTAGTGTTGGGCTTTCCAATGAGCAGTTCTTC. This encodes CASSVGLSNEQFF. Full variable domain (outside the CDR3, taken from reference TRBV19 and TRBJ2-1): DGGITQSPKYLFRKEGQNVTLSCEQNLNHDAMYWYRQDPGQGLRLIYYSQIVNDFQKGDIAEGYSVSREKKESFPLTVTSAQKNPTAFYLCASSVGLSNEQFFGPGTRLTVL.